This T cell receptor (beta chain) was recovered during a study of Ad26.COV2.S vaccination and SARS-CoV-2 variants. Looking at the study overall: Donor was one of the participants in the Ad26.COV2.S arm of the COV1001 trial.

Treatment described: around 19 received Ad26.COV2.S at low or high dose, single or two shots; 5 received placebo; per-sample allocation not given. Each sample was drawn 63 days after the first injection (of vaccine or placebo). Whoever gave the sample was an adult aged 18-55 years in Boston. A remark on this clone: Its specificity is unknown.

The germline V gene encodes CDR1 SEHNR and CDR2 FQNEAQ (reference sequence). This CDR3 is built from 14 residues. The V gene lost 2 bases and the J gene lost 5 bases, with 13 bases spanning the gap. Using immunoSEQ multiplex PCR, the repertoire was profiled, and TCRdb retains in-frame clones only, with some absent. The profile shows more than 300,000 clones, around nine tenths of them singletons. Study-level findings and limits: Post-vaccination spike-specific CD8+ and CD4+ T cell responses reportedly had substantial breadth.

The chain recombines TRBV7-9 with TRBJ2-7; D remains unclear. This sample comprised peripheral blood, obtained in a trial of Ad26.COV2.S vaccine versus placebo. The clonotype originates from a person between 18 and 65 years old who received the Ad26.COV2.S COVID-19 vaccine or a placebo. The CDR3 is CASSLSRGIDEQYF. Here the CDR3 DNA reads TGTGCCAGCAGCTTAAGCCGCGGTATAGACGAGCAGTACTTC.